This paragraph reports one T cell receptor (beta chain). The target of this receptor is not known. Per-base qualities were not stored, and no clone one base away is much larger. This specimen comes from a study of shared clonotypes between healthy human individuals (dated by TCRdb to 2020 to 2021). In the study overall: Two women and a few men aged 18 to 49 years were included in the cohort. Per donor, three plates each were used for CD4 naive and CD4 memory, two for CD8 naive, and one for CD8 memory. The study deeply sequenced blood TCR repertoires of five healthy adults to estimate repertoire size and the extent of clonotype sharing between individuals. To increase sequencing depth and limit assay-specific biases, TCR repertoire library preparation and sequencing were carried out by different laboratories using diverse techniques. Each donor's leukapheresis produced roughly between roughly 0.9 and 9 billion PBMCs.

The research as a whole found: Sampling was limited to blood, and TCR repertoires in tissue likely differ from TCR repertoires in blood. Estimated clonotype richness was generally larger for naive than for memory subsets. Incomplete sequencing was indicated by rarefaction of sorted-subset datasets, despite the large sequencing depth. Pairwise subsampling led to the expectation that sequencing depth would affect the degree of clonotype sharing among donors. The small number of donors limited the genetic and exposure-history diversity represented. Higher generation probabilities were observed for clonotypes shared by all four sorted-subset donors than for non-shared clonotypes. Approximately 5% of naive CD4, 3% to 4% of naive CD8, roughly 2.4% of memory CD4, and about 0.4% of memory CD8 clonotypes were shared across several donors.

TCR CDR3 regions were amplified from genomic DNA by multiplex PCR using the deep immunoSEQ assay. For each cell subset, the extracted genomic DNA was distributed evenly across all wells of several immunoSEQ 96-well plates, and each plate served as one replicate. For sorted subsets, about 220 ng of genomic DNA, equivalent to 30,000 or so T cell genomes, went into each replicate PCR. Purified libraries were quantified with a Qubit 3.0 fluorometer, sized on a Bioanalyzer 2100, and re-quantified with the KAPA Library Quantification kit. A separate single-read 150-cycle Illumina NextSeq 550 flow cell was used to sequence each immunoSEQ 96-well plate. Turning to the authors' computational methods: Because the immunoSEQ output included only junctional sequences and no quality scores, the filtering could not be the same as the filtering used for full-length reads. Sequences were annotated with PyIR, a Python wrapper for IgBLAST v1.9, and V/J genes and CDR3 were assigned using IMGT germline references. Reads were filtered out if the reads had weak V/J assignments (E-value above 1e-6), no CDR3, stop codons, out-of-frame junctions, or ambiguous translated residues. A V3J clonotype was defined by an identical inferred V gene, J gene, and CDR3 amino acid sequence. Percentage overlap between repertoires was computed as shared unique clonotypes divided by the size of the smaller repertoire. Three approaches were used to assess repertoire richness: RTK rarefaction, the Chao1 estimator, and Recon v2.1 estimates of unobserved clonotypes. Generation probabilities for all TCRbeta clonotypes obtained by the gDNA method from a few donors were computed using OLGA. TCRdb provides this immuneACCESS table in a form limited to in-frame rearrangements. Some clones are lacking; in checked studies, under half of them reflect an unresolved V gene, and why the rest are absent is not known. The DNA was the basis for D and trimming; V, J and clone size are from that table. Counted in this sample were hundreds of thousands of clones; approximately 95% of them appeared once. The ten largest clones take up about 0.11% of the sample.

For the CD8 naive samples, CD45RO-negative cells were positively selected for CCR7, yielding a CD45RA+CCR7+ population from which TemRA cells were excluded. Healthy HIV-negative adults with no recently reported acute infections or vaccinations were included as donors. All donors were Caucasian adults living in Nashville, Tennessee, USA. Blood was collected by leukapheresis, and PBMCs were isolated by Ficoll-Histopaque density gradient centrifugation and then cryopreserved in liquid nitrogen vapor phase. Purity and quantity of every magnetically sorted T cell population were checked by analytical flow cytometry. Each sorted fraction had its genomic DNA isolated and then quantified by UV absorbance on a Nanodrop 2000c. The CDR1 and CDR2 encoded by the germline V gene are MDHEN and SYDVKM. V loses 1 base of germline sequence and J loses 3 bases, and the interval between the two ends is 5 bases. There are 13 amino acids in the CDR3, from cysteine to phenylalanine inclusive. This entry keeps only the CDR3 DNA: 39 bases, framed from base 1.

Sequencing used naive CD8+ T cells sorted from blood. The sample's cell subset or site, from its label and the paper: CD45RA+CCR7+. The chain is assembled from TRBV28 and TRBJ2-3; the D gene assignment is ambiguous. The source is a young woman in good health. The nucleotide sequence is given as TGTGCCAGCAGTTTATCACCTACAGATACGCAGTATTTT. Its translation is CASSLSPTDTQYF.